This entry lists 27 T cell receptor beta chains sequenced from one sample in a study of cytomegalovirus exposure and HLA in healthy donors. 60 Vbeta and 13 Jbeta primers were used in PCR. Sequencing was performed with immunoSEQ multiplex PCR; in TCRdb, only in-frame clones are kept and a portion is missing. Here the sample table reports 150,000 to 200,000 clones. The sample was PBMCs. The receptors were sampled from a man aged 25 to 40 in good health and CMV-seronegative.

CDR3 bases: TGTGCCAGCAGCGTTGGGGGGACTAGCGGATTACAAGAGACCCAGTACTTC. It codes for CASSVGGTSGLQETQYF. The chain is built from TRBV5-8 and TRBJ2-5; 11 nucleotides match TRBD2. V shed 4 bases and J 2 bases; nucleotides not matched to a gene: 10. Germline V gene data show CDR1 as SGHTS and CDR2 as YDEGEE. CDR3 length: 17 residues.

The rearrangement uses TRBV4-3 and TRBJ1-1, with D uncertain. The length of the CDR3 is 15 residues. Trimming took off 0 bases at V and 1 base at J, with 9 bases between the two ends. The germline gives CDR1 LGHNA, CDR2 YSLEER. This chain's CDR3 is CASSQDPSTNTEAFF. CDR3 DNA: TGCGCCAGCAGCCAAGATCCGAGTACGAACACTGAAGCTTTCTTT.

J is TRBJ2-1 and V is TRBV5-1; 9 bases agree with TRBD2. Germline lookup yields CDR1 SGHRS and CDR2 YFSETQ. The junction had 17 bases not matched to a gene; V was cut back by 4 bases and J by 9 bases. The CDR3 covers 17 residues. CDR3 sequence: CASSPPVSGSGYGEQFF. The CDR3 nucleotides are TGCGCCAGCAGCCCACCGGTTAGCGGGAGTGGTTACGGTGAGCAGTTCTTC.

This chain uses TRBV4-2 with TRBJ2-1; 9 bases agree with TRBD2. The ends lost 0 bases at V and 1 base at J; junction bases unmatched: 16. The CDR3 covers 21 residues. Germline CDR1 LGHNA, CDR2 YNFKEQ. CDR3 nucleotides: TGTGCCAGCAGCCAAGATGTGTTCGGGACTAGCTCCGTTCGGTCCTACAATGAGCAGTTCTTC. Translation gives CASSQDVFGTSSVRSYNEQFF.

The V and J genes are TRBV6-4 and TRBJ1-5; possibly TRBD1 for D (5 bases). V was clipped by 9 bases and J by 6 bases, with 9 bases between them. The germline V gene has CDR1 MRHNA and CDR2 SNTAGT. This CDR3 spans 11 amino acids. The chain's CDR3 is CAREGSQPQHF. The CDR3 DNA reads as TGTGCCAGGGAGGGGAGTCAGCCCCAGCATTTT.

The rearrangement uses TRBV28 and TRBJ1-4; unclear D gene. The CDR3 is made up of 14 amino acids. Trimming stripped 7 bases from V and 0 bases from J, with 9 bases between. Germline V CDR1 and CDR2: MDHEN, SYDVKM. CDR3 bases: TGTGCCAGCACCGTCCCTGCAACTAATGAAAAACTGTTTTTT. It encodes CASTVPATNEKLFF.

The chain links TRBV6-5 to TRBJ2-5; 9 bases align to TRBD1. J gave up 2 bases and V 4 bases, and 5 bases lay outside the gene matches. The CDR3 is 15 residues long. Per germline, CDR1 MNHEY and CDR2 SVGAGI. The CDR3 DNA follows: TGTGCCAGCAGTTTACAGGGGGCACGGCAAGAGACCCAGTACTTC. Translation: CASSLQGARQETQYF.

CDR3 in DNA: TGTGCCAGCAGTTTTAGATCGACTAGCGGGAGGGATGAGCAGTTCTTC. It codes for CASSFRSTSGRDEQFF. The chain is built from TRBV11-2 and TRBJ2-1; the match to TRBD2 covers 14 bases. Per germline, CDR1 SGHAT and CDR2 FQNNGV. This CDR3 has 16 amino acids. The V and J ends lost 6 bases and 8 bases, in that order; junction bases with no gene match: 9.

V gene TRBV10-2 combines with J gene TRBJ2-5; D perhaps matches TRBD2 (6 bases). The J call is in doubt because the DNA end fits TRBJ2-7 better. CDR3 size: 13 residues. Per germline, CDR1 WSHSY and CDR2 SAAADI. The CDR3, as DNA: TGCGCCAGCAGCCGGGGGTACCGCGGCGAGCAGTACTTC. This gives the protein CASSRGYRGEQYF.

The chain recombines TRBV5-8 with TRBJ2-3; a possible D gene is TRBD2 (6 bases). In germline, CDR1 is SGHTS, CDR2 YDEGEE. Trimming cost V 3 bases and J 3 bases, with 11 bases left between them. CDR3 length equals 14 residues. CDR3 amino acids: CASSSDYRTDTQYF. In DNA, the CDR3 is TGTGCCAGCAGCTCGGACTACAGGACAGATACGCAGTATTTT.

This sequence joins TRBV5-1 and TRBJ2-1; tentatively, D is TRBD1 (6 bases). V lost 0 bases, J lost 4 bases, and 11 bases lay in between. In germline, CDR1 is SGHRS, CDR2 YFSETQ. The CDR3 sequence is 15 residues long. The CDR3 DNA reads as TGCGCCAGCAGCTTGGTAACAGGGCAATACAATGAGCAGTTCTTC. Translated, it gives CASSLVTGQYNEQFF.

V gene TRBV7-2 combines with J gene TRBJ1-6; no clear D. The CDR3 contains 13 residues. Trimming removed 6 bases at V and 6 bases at J, with 9 bases between. Germline CDR1 SGHTA, CDR2 FQGNSA. The CDR3: CASRNIINSPLHF. DNA for the CDR3: TGTGCCAGCAGAAACATTATTAATTCACCCCTCCACTTT.

The rearrangement joins TRBV5-6 to TRBJ2-1; 8 bases map to TRBD1. CDR1 and CDR2 from the germline V gene are SGHDT and YYEEEE. The CDR3 runs 16 residues. The V segment lost 1 base and the J segment 4 bases; nucleotides outside the gene matches: 7. CDR3 DNA sequence: TGTGCCAGCAGCTTGTTGCGGACAGGGCGATACAATGAGCAGTTCTTC. Translated: CASSLLRTGRYNEQFF.

V and J are TRBV29-1 and TRBJ2-4, with a tentative D call TRBD2 (6 bases). This CDR3 contains 14 residues. V was trimmed by 4 bases and J by 3 bases, leaving 13 bases between them. CDR1 and CDR2 from the germline V gene are SQVTM and ANQGSEA. The CDR3 loop reads CSVGVVGGKNIQYF. For the CDR3, the DNA is TGCAGCGTTGGGGTTGTGGGAGGCAAAAACATTCAGTACTTC.

The J gene is TRBJ1-2, the V gene TRBV11-2; D unresolved. V lost 3 bases and J 7 bases, leaving 12 bases between the germline ends. CDR3 size: 13 residues. Per the germline V gene, CDR1 is SGHAT and CDR2 is FQNNGV. The CDR3 loop is CASSFQEYGGYTF. The CDR3 DNA is TGTGCCAGCAGCTTTCAGGAATATGGTGGCTACACCTTC.

The chain joins TRBV5-4 to TRBJ2-5; 11 bases fit TRBD1. Germline V lookup: CDR1 SGHNT, CDR2 YYREEE (reference sequence). Trimming removed 4 bases from V and 3 bases from J; junction bases left unmatched: 5. This CDR3 spans 15 amino acids. The CDR3 here is CASSPDRGREETQYF. The DNA of the CDR3 is TGTGCCAGCAGCCCGGACAGGGGGCGCGAAGAGACCCAGTACTTC.

The rearrangement joins TRBV20-1 to TRBJ2-7, with a weak D call TRBD1 (5 bases). This CDR3 is 11 amino acids long. Germline CDR1 reads DFQATT; CDR2 reads SNEGSKA (reference sequence). The ends were cut back, 4 bases at V and 8 bases at J, with 12 bases in the middle. The CDR3 loop reads CSATWGSQQYF. The CDR3 DNA is TGCAGTGCTACATGGGGCAGCCAGCAGTACTTC.

The chain joins TRBV13 to TRBJ2-7, with TRBD1 identical over 7 bases. This CDR3 region has 15 residues. The ends lost 3 bases at V and 6 bases at J; junction bases unmatched: 11. CDR1 is PRHDT and CDR2 is FYEKMQ in the germline V gene (reference sequence). The chain's CDR3 is CASSLRGPGTAEQYF. CDR3 nucleotides: TGTGCCAGCAGCTTGAGGGGGCCTGGTACCGCCGAGCAGTACTTC.

This chain links TRBV5-4 with TRBJ2-7, with 13 bases matching TRBD2. The length of the CDR3 is 16 residues. The junction had 7 bases not matched to a gene; V was cut back by 4 bases and J by 3 bases. The germline CDR1 and CDR2 sequences are SGHNT and YYREEE (reference sequence). CDR3 residues: CASSPGLAGAVYEQYF. CDR3 sequence (DNA): TGTGCCAGCAGCCCCGGACTAGCGGGAGCCGTCTACGAGCAGTACTTC.

The chain joins TRBV27 to TRBJ1-4; D is perhaps TRBD1 (5 bases). Germline V CDR1 and CDR2: MNHEY, SMNVEV (reference sequence). Deletions cut 3 bases from V and 3 bases from J, with 14 bases between. This CDR3 region has 16 residues. CDR3 loop: CASSFSPQGANEKLFF. DNA for the CDR3: TGTGCCAGCAGTTTCTCCCCCCAAGGGGCTAATGAAAAACTGTTTTTT.

This CDR3 reads CASSPPSYTEAFF. In DNA form, the CDR3 reads TGTGCCAGCAGTCCCCCTAGTTATACTGAAGCTTTCTTT. This chain links TRBV28 with TRBJ1-1, with D unresolved. The V end was cut by 5 bases, the J end by 5 bases, with 12 bases between. The CDR3 covers 13 residues. Germline-derived CDR1 and CDR2 are MDHEN and SYDVKM.

This chain joins TRBV29-1 and TRBJ1-1; D is possibly TRBD1 (6 bases). CDR1 SQVTM and CDR2 ANQGSEA come from the germline V gene. The CDR3 runs 14 residues. V was shortened by 0 bases and J by 6 bases, with 14 bases between the two germline ends. This CDR3 reads CSVEESRGYAEAFF. The CDR3 region has the DNA TGCAGCGTTGAAGAATCCAGGGGATACGCTGAAGCTTTCTTT.

V and J are TRBV5-1 and TRBJ2-1; 11 bases fit TRBD2. Germline V gene data show CDR1 as SGHRS and CDR2 as YFSETQ. Germline trimming cut 4 bases from V and 4 bases from J; bases unmatched to any gene: 4. The CDR3 is 15 amino acids. The CDR3: CASSPRLAGYNEQFF. DNA for the CDR3: TGCGCCAGCAGCCCCCGACTAGCGGGGTACAATGAGCAGTTCTTC.

Concerning this clone: The same CDR3 can be traced to other DNA sequences in this sample. The CDR3 spells CASSLASPYTGELFF. DNA for the CDR3: TGTGCCAGCAGCTTAGCTAGCCCTTATACCGGGGAGCTGTTTTTT. The V call is TRBV13, the J call TRBJ2-2; D may be TRBD2 (5 bases). CDR1 is PRHDT, CDR2 FYEKMQ, per germline (reference sequence). The CDR3 is 15 amino acids. V was cut by 1 base and J by 5 bases, with 11 bases left in between.

This sequence joins TRBV19 and TRBJ2-7; unclear D gene. CDR1 is LNHDA, CDR2 SQIVND, per germline (reference sequence). Deletions cut 11 bases from V and 0 bases from J, with 11 bases between. The CDR3 has 12 amino acids. Here the CDR3 DNA reads TGTGCCGCAGGCCATAGCTCCTACGAGCAGTACTTC. Protein product: CAAGHSSYEQYF.

The J gene is TRBJ2-1, the V gene TRBV9, with TRBD2 matching 8 bases. Germline loops: CDR1 SGDLS, CDR2 YYNGEE. V was pared by 4 bases and J by 6 bases, with 12 bases of the junction left unmatched. The CDR3 extends over 16 amino acids. The CDR3 bases are TGTGCCAGCAGCCTGACCGGGACTAGGATGGGCAATGAGCAGTTCTTC. Protein sequence: CASSLTGTRMGNEQFF.

The chain recombines TRBV4-2 with TRBJ2-7; the D gene is possibly TRBD2 (6 bases). There are 16 residues in the CDR3. Germline CDR1 and CDR2: LGHNA and YNFKEQ. Between the trimmed V and J ends, which lost 1 base and 0 bases, there was a span of 13 bases. In nucleotides, the CDR3 is TGTGCCAGCAGCCAAGTAAAGGGCGGGGCCTCCTACGAGCAGTACTTC. Translated: CASSQVKGGASYEQYF.